This T cell receptor (beta chain) appears in the sequencing data of a study of identical twins. The CDR3 spans 12 residues. V lost 5 bases and J lost 1, with 3 bases in between. One entry per CDR3 protein, called by TCRdb with MiXCR from the 5' RACE reads. The data show around 280,000 distinct CDR3 sequences, less than 9% seen once. This clonotype came up many times. This sample was also put to use in a study of yellow fever vaccine responses in identical twins.

The specimen was memory (CD45RO+) T cells sorted from blood. The TCR sequence derives from a young woman in good health. The chain has TRBV12-3 or TRBV12-4 and TRBJ1-3; D ambiguous. CDR3 bases: TGTGCCAGCAGTGTTTCTGGAAACACCATATATTTT. It encodes CASSVSGNTIYF.